This T cell receptor beta chain was recorded in a study of regulatory T cells in long-lasting Graves disease. V was clipped by 3 bases and J by 2 bases, with 5 bases between them. Per the germline V gene, CDR1 is MNHEY and CDR2 is SMNVEV (reference sequence). The length of the CDR3 is 14 residues. Time point reported: newly diagnosed GD, antithyroid drugs for less than 3 months. PBMCs were the source of the RNA used for TCR sequencing. About this clonotype itself: This may stem from a read error, because a much larger clone lies one nucleotide away.

Both iRepertoire HTBI primers and Arm-PCR of CDR3 regions were used to build the TCR beta libraries. How the authors handled the data: Samples collectively showed fewer than 80 TRBV and approximately 15 TRBJ segments. TCRdb re-derived calls from the multiplex PCR reads in MiXCR, one entry per CDR3 protein. The V and J calls were determined by TCRdb, not by the authors. The sample gives some 250,000 distinct CDR3 sequences, 15% to 20% of which show up once; about 14% is in the top ten. The sample was also reused in another study, on T cells in Graves' hyperthyroidism and ophthalmopathy. That work adds: Not enrolled were patients with uncontrolled infection, other autoimmune disease, pregnancy or lactation. The HTBI primer set served for first-round RT-PCR of the TCR CDR3. Most thyroid clonotypes that were expanded above 0.001 also turned up in blood.

This clonotype was sampled from a woman in her twenties or thirties with Graves disease. Here the sequenced sample was peripheral blood mononuclear cells (PBMCs), taken at new diagnosis, from a patient treated with antithyroid drugs. This chain joins TRBV27 and TRBJ2-6; D uncertain. CDR3 nucleotide sequence: TGTGCCAGCAGTTTGAGTCCTGGGGCCAACGTCCTGACTTTC. Its translation: CASSLSPGANVLTF.